These T cell receptor beta chains were read from a single sample in a study of blood T cell repertoires in COVID-19. Produced via immunoSEQ multiplex PCR; TCRdb's table is partial and in-frame only. The sample shows around 100,000 clones, approximately 89% of them seen only once. The material sequenced was peripheral blood. These receptors were taken from a woman aged 80 or older in a cohort sampled during active COVID-19. CDR3s include the opening cysteine and the closing phenylalanine or tryptophan. D genes are given only for firm matches. Clone sizes are given selectively: once, few, many, or a class where the clone is expanded.

j_gene,len,d_gene,v_gene,abundance,CDR3nt,CDR3aa
TRBJ2-3,15,-,TRBV28,-,TGTGCCAGCAGTTTGGAGCCCGCTAGCACAGATACGCAGTATTTT,CASSLEPASTDTQYF
TRBJ2-3,18,TRBD2,TRBV18,-,TGTGCCAGCTCACCCCCCAGGGGTCAAGCGGGGGGCACAGATACGCAGTATTTT,CASSPPRGQAGGTDTQYF
TRBJ1-6,14,-,TRBV9,-,TGTGCCAGCAGCGCAGGACAGACTAATTCACCCCTCCACTTT,CASSAGQTNSPLHF
TRBJ2-5,18,TRBD2,TRBV13,-,TGTGCCAGCAGCCAACCCTCGAGAGTAGCGGGGGGGCGGGAGACCCAGTACTTC,CASSQPSRVAGGRETQYF
TRBJ2-3,15,-,TRBV6-5,-,TGTGCCAGCAGACAAAAAGGGGCGGCAACAGATACGCAGTATTTT,CASRQKGAATDTQYF
TRBJ2-2,15,-,TRBV7-6,-,TGTGCCAGCAGCTTAGGGTCCGGCGGTACCGGGGAGCTGTTTTTT,CASSLGSGGTGELFF
TRBJ2-3,18,TRBD1,TRBV19,-,TGTGCCAGTAGTATGGACCTGCGGACAGGGGCCTCCACAGATACGCAGTATTTT,CASSMDLRTGASTDTQYF
TRBJ2-3,19,TRBD2,TRBV5-1,-,TGCGCCAGCAGCCCTAGAACTAGCGGGGGGGCGATCCTCACAGATACGCAGTATTTT,CASSPRTSGGAILTDTQYF
TRBJ2-1,15,TRBD2,TRBV5-1,-,TGCGCCAGCAGCTTGGCCGGGTCGGGAGGTGGTGAGCAGTTCTTC,CASSLAGSGGGEQFF
TRBJ1-1,15,-,TRBV9,-,TGTGCCAGCAGCGTAGGACAGACCGGGCGTGGTGAAGCTTTCTTT,CASSVGQTGRGEAFF
TRBJ2-1,15,TRBD2,TRBV27,-,TGTGCCAGCAGAGCTAGCGGGGGGGCGTACAATGAGCAGTTCTTC,CASRASGGAYNEQFF
TRBJ1-5,14,-,TRBV9,-,TGTGCCAGCAGCTCTTATCGGGAGAATCAGCCCCAGCATTTT,CASSSYRENQPQHF
TRBJ2-6,14,-,TRBV2,-,TGTGCCAGCAGGGCCGGGGCTGGGGCCAACGTCCTGACTTTC,CASRAGAGANVLTF
TRBJ2-7,16,TRBD2,TRBV4-1,-,TGCGCCAGCAGCCAAGATCATCCGGGAGGGCCTTACGAGCAGTACTTC,CASSQDHPGGPYEQYF
TRBJ2-7,21,-,TRBV21-1,-,TGTGCCAGCAGCAAAAGGGGTTTGGGGACAGCGACCTCTTACCTAATCTACGAGCAGTACTTC,CASSKRGLGTATSYLIYEQYF
TRBJ1-1,12,-,TRBV5-1,-,TGCGCCAGCAGCTTGCAGAACACTGAAGCTTTCTTT,CASSLQNTEAFF
TRBJ2-5,15,TRBD1,TRBV18,-,TGTGCCAGCTCATACGACAGGGTCGGTGGGGAGACCCAGTACTTC,CASSYDRVGGETQYF
TRBJ1-1,15,-,TRBV7-2,-,TGTGCCAGCAGCTTAGCCAGGGGCCTGGACACTGAAGCTTTCTTT,CASSLARGLDTEAFF
TRBJ2-4,13,-,TRBV15,-,TGTGCCACCAGCAGGGCTTACAGGGACATTCAGTACTTC,CATSRAYRDIQYF
TRBJ2-7,15,TRBD2,TRBV7-2,-,TGTGCCAGCAAGGGAGGGGGACTAGCGGGCTACGAGCAGTACTTC,CASKGGGLAGYEQYF
TRBJ1-4,16,-,TRBV5-8,-,TGTGCCAGCAGCCCGATCGGTCGGGGGGATGATGAAAAACTGTTTTTT,CASSPIGRGDDEKLFF
TRBJ2-3,17,TRBD2,TRBV10-3,-,TGTGCCATCAGTGAGTCCCCTAGCGGGGCTAGCACAGATACGCAGTATTTT,CAISESPSGASTDTQYF
TRBJ1-2,13,TRBD1,TRBV7-9,-,TGTGCCAGCAGCTCAGCAGGGGGATATGGCTACACCTTC,CASSSAGGYGYTF
TRBJ1-5,14,TRBD1,TRBV2,-,TGTGCCAGCAGCGGACAGGACGGCAATCAGCCCCAGCATTTT,CASSGQDGNQPQHF
TRBJ1-3,14,-,TRBV6-5,-,TGTGCCGGGTTGACAGCCGGGTCTGGAAACACCATATATTTT,CAGLTAGSGNTIYF
TRBJ2-1,15,-,TRBV5-1,few,TGCGCCAGCCGCAGCGTCCGTAGCTCCTACAATGAGCAGTTCTTC,CASRSVRSSYNEQFF
TRBJ1-2,17,-,TRBV9,-,TGTGCCAGCAGCGTAGTGGGGGGGCTCTCCCTTGGTCGTGGCTACACCTTC,CASSVVGGLSLGRGYTF
TRBJ2-7,15,-,TRBV9,-,TGTGCCAGCAGTAAAGAACAGGGAACGAACTACGAGCAGTACTTC,CASSKEQGTNYEQYF
TRBJ1-3,13,-,TRBV19,-,TGTGCCAGTACCGAATCGGCTGGAAACACCATATATTTT,CASTESAGNTIYF
TRBJ1-5,15,-,TRBV18,-,TGTGCCAGCTCACCGTCCGCGGAGGCGAGTCTGCCCCAGCATTTT,CASSPSAEASLPQHF
TRBJ1-1,12,-,TRBV3-1/TRBV3-2,once,TGTGCCAGCAGGGACAGCCTCACTGAAGCTTTCTTT,CASRDSLTEAFF
TRBJ1-2,13,TRBD1,TRBV10-3,-,TGTGCCATCAGTGACAGGGGGCGCGATGGCTACACCTTC,CAISDRGRDGYTF
TRBJ2-1,13,-,TRBV12-5,-,TGTGCTAGTGTCCCGGGTTCGGCCTATGAGCAGTTCTTC,CASVPGSAYEQFF
TRBJ1-4,16,TRBD1,TRBV6-1,-,TGTGCCAGCAGTGAAGCGGGCAGGGCAGGGGGCGGAAAACTGTTTTTT,CASSEAGRAGGGKLFF
TRBJ2-1,12,TRBD2,TRBV19,-,TGTGCCAGTAGTACTAGCGGGCATGAGCAGTTCTTC,CASSTSGHEQFF
TRBJ2-7,14,TRBD1,TRBV5-1,-,TGCGCCAGCAGCATCGGGACAGGGGGCCTCGAGCAGTACTTC,CASSIGTGGLEQYF
TRBJ1-1,16,-,TRBV18,-,TGTGCCAGCTCACCACCGTCCGGGGACTGGCGCACTGAAGCTTTCTTT,CASSPPSGDWRTEAFF
TRBJ2-3,14,-,TRBV28,-,TGTGCCAGCAGTCCCCGGTGGAGCACAGATACGCAGTATTTT,CASSPRWSTDTQYF
TRBJ1-6,15,TRBD1,TRBV6-5,-,TGTGCCAGCTCCTATGATGGACAGGGTAATTCACCCCTCCACTTT,CASSYDGQGNSPLHF
TRBJ2-3,16,TRBD2,TRBV6-1,once,TGTGCCAGCAGTGAAAGAGCGGGGGGGATTTCAGATACGCAGTATTTT,CASSERAGGISDTQYF
TRBJ1-4,13,TRBD1,TRBV30,-,TGTGCCTGGAGCGGACAGGGAGTCGAAAAACTGTTTTTT,CAWSGQGVEKLFF